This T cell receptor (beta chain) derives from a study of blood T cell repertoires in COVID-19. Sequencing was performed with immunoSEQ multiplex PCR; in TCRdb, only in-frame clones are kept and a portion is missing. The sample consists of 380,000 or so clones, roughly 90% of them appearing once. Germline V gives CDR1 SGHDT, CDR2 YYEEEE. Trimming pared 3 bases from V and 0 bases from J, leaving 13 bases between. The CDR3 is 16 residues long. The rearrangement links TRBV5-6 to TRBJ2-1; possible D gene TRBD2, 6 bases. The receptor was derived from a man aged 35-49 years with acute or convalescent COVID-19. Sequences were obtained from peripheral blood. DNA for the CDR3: TGTGCCAGCAGCTCCCGGGGGAGAGGCTCCTACAATGAGCAGTTCTTC. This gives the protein CASSSRGRGSYNEQFF. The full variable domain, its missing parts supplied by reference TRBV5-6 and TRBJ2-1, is DAGVTQSPTHLIKTRGQQVTLRCSPKSGHDTVSWYQQALGQGPQFIFQYYEEEERQRGNFPDRFSGHQFPNYSSELNVNALLLGDSALYLCASSSRGRGSYNEQFFGPGTRLTVL.